These 3 T cell receptor beta chains share one sample of origin, sequenced in a study of T cell responses to AZD1222 COVID-19 vaccine. Data came from immunoSEQ multiplex PCR; TCRdb stores just in-frame clones and leaves some out. Of about 120,000 clones in the sample, around 90% were seen once. Sequencing was performed on peripheral blood, taken 28 days after the second AZD1222 dose. The receptors come from an adult who received the AZD1222 COVID-19 vaccine.

The J gene is TRBJ1-2, the V gene TRBV11-2, with TRBD1 as a possible D gene (5 bases). The CDR3 consists of 12 residues. From germline, CDR1 is SGHAT and CDR2 FQNNGV. V lost 1 base and J 14 bases, leaving 14 bases between the germline ends. CDR3 DNA sequence: TGTGCCAGCAGCTTAGGTCTGGCGGACACGACCTTC. Encoded protein: CASSLGLADTTF.

This chain joins TRBV9 and TRBJ2-1; D gene unclear. Germline values: CDR1 SGDLS, CDR2 YYNGEE. Trimming cost V 0 bases and J 3 bases, with 10 bases left between them. The CDR3 consists of 15 residues. The CDR3 loop is CASSVDAAVYNEQFF. DNA of the CDR3: TGTGCCAGCAGCGTAGATGCGGCGGTCTACAATGAGCAGTTCTTC.

This chain connects TRBV5-8 to TRBJ1-6, with D unresolved. CDR1 and CDR2 (germline): SGHTS, YDEGEE. This CDR3 has 14 residues. V lost 7 bases, J lost 5 bases, and 13 bases lay in between. In DNA, the CDR3 is TGTGCCAGCGGATTCTGGGTCAATAATTCACCCCTCCACTTT. It is translated as CASGFWVNNSPLHF.